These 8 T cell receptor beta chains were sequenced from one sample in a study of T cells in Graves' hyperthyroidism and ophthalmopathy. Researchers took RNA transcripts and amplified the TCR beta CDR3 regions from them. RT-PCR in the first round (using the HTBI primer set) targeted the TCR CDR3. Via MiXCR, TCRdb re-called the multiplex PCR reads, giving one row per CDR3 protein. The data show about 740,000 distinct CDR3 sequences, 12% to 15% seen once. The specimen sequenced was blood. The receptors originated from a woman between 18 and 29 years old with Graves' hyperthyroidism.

CDR3 DNA: TGTGCCAGCAGCCTGGGACAGGGGAGAAACCCCGGGGAGCTGTTTTTT. This codes for CASSLGQGRNPGELFF. The V and J genes are TRBV11-3 and TRBJ2-2; 10 bases align to TRBD1. J gave up 6 bases and V 5 bases, and 9 bases lay outside the gene matches. This CDR3 has 16 residues. Germline CDR1 reads SGHNT; CDR2 reads YENEEA.

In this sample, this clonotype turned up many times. CDR3 coding DNA: TGTGCCACCCAAGAGGGGATAGAAGCTTTCTTT. This translates into CATQEGIEAFF. V and J are TRBV11-2 and TRBJ1-1, with D maybe TRBD1 (5 bases). Trimming left V 10 bases short and J 8 bases short, with 14 bases between. The CDR3 is 11 amino acids. Germline CDR1 and CDR2: SGHAT and FQNNGV. Combining the CDR3 with reference TRBV11-2 and TRBJ1-1 gives the whole variable domain EAGVAQSPRYKIIEKRQSVAFWCNPISGHATLYWYQQILGQGPKLLIQFQNNGVVDDSQLPKDRFSAERLKGVDSTLKIQPAKLEDSAVYLCATQEGIEAFFGQGTRLTVV.

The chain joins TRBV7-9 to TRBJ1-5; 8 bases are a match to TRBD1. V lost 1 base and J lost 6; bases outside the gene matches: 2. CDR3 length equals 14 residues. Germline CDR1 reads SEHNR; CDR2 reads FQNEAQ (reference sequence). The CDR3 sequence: CASSLGTGPQPQHF. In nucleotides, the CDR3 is TGTGCCAGCAGCTTAGGGACAGGGCCTCAGCCCCAGCATTTT.

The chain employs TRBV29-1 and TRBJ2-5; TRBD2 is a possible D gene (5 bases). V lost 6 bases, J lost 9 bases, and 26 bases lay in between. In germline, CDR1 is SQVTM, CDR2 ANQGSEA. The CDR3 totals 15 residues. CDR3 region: CSVDLLARAQTAQYF. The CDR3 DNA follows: TGCAGCGTGGATCTCTTAGCGAGAGCCCAAACGGCCCAGTACTTC.

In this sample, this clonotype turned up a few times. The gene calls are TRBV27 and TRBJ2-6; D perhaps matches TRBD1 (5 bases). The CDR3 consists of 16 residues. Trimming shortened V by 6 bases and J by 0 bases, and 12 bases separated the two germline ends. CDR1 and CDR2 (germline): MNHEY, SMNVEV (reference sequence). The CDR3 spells CASRPTGSSGANVLTF. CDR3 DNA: TGTGCCAGCAGGCCCACAGGTTCCTCTGGGGCCAACGTCCTGACTTTC. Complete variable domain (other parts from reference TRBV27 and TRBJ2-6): EAQVTQNPRYLITVTGKKLTVTCSQNMNHEYMSWYRQDPGLGLRQIYYSMNVEVTDKGDVPEGYKVSRKEKRNFPLILESPSPNQTSLYFCASRPTGSSGANVLTFGAGSRLTVL.

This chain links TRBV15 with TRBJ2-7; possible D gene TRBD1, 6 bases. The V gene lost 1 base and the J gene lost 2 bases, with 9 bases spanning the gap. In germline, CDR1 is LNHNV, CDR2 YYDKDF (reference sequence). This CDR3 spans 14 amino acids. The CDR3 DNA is TGTGCCACCAGCAGAGGGGGGCCAGCCTACGAGCAGTACTTC. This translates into CATSRGGPAYEQYF. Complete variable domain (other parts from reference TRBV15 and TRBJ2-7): DAMVIQNPRYQVTQFGKPVTLSCSQTLNHNVMYWYQQKSSQAPKLLFHYYDKDFNNEADTPDNFQSRRPNTSFCFLDIRSPGLGDTAMYLCATSRGGPAYEQYFGPGTRLTVT.

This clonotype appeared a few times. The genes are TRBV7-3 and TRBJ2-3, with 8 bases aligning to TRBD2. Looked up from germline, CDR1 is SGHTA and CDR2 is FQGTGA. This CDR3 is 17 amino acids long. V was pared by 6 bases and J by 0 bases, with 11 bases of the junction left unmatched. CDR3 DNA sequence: TGTGCCAGCAGACCTAGGCGGGAGGAGTCTAGCACAGATACGCAGTATTTT. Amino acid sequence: CASRPRREESSTDTQYF.

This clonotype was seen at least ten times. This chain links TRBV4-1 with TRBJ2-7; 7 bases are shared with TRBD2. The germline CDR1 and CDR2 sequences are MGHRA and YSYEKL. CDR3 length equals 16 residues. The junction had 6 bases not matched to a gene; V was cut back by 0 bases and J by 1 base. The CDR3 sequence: CASSQEAGNPSYEQYF. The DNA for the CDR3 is TGCGCCAGCAGCCAAGAAGCGGGGAATCCATCCTACGAGCAGTACTTC.